Given below is one TCR beta chain in context. Its specificity is unknown. The CDR3 regions of TCR beta were amplified from RNA transcripts. The HTBI primer set served for first-round RT-PCR of the TCR CDR3. Each CDR3 protein is one row after TCRdb ran MiXCR on the multiplex PCR reads. The table lists 450,000 to 650,000 distinct CDR3 sequences, 14% of them singletons, with 7% to 9% in the top ten. There are 14 residues in the CDR3. The V gene lost 2 bases and the J gene lost 4 bases, with 10 bases spanning the gap. Per the germline V gene, CDR1 is SGDLS and CDR2 is YYNGEE. This sample stems from a study of T cells in Graves' hyperthyroidism and ophthalmopathy. Exclusions: uncontrolled infection, other autoimmune disease, pregnancy, lactation. General study findings and limits: Separating ophthalmopathy from stable hyperthyroidism was achieved by a 13 V-J model.

The source is a woman aged 18-29 years with Graves' ophthalmopathy. The rearrangement links TRBV9 to TRBJ2-4; D unclear. Material for sequencing was blood. The CDR3 bases are TGTGCCAGCAGCGTTGATAGAGAGAAAAACATTCAGTACTTC. Translated: CASSVDREKNIQYF.